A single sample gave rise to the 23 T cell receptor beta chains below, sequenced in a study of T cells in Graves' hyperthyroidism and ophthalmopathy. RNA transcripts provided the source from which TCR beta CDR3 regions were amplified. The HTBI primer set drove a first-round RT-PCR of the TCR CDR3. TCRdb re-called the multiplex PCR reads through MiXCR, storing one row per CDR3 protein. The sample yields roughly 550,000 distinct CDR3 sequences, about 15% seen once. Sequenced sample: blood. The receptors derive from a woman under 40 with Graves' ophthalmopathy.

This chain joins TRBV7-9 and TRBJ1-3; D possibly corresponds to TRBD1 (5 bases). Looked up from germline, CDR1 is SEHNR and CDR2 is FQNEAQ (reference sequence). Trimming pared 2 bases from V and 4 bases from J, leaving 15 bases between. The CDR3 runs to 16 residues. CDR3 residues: CASSLPSIRGGNTIYF. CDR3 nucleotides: TGTGCCAGCAGCTTACCATCAATCCGGGGCGGAAACACCATATATTTT.

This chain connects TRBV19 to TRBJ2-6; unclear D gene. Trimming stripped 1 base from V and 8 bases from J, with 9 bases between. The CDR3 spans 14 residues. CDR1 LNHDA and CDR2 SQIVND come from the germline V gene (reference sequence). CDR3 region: CASSIASRTNVLTF. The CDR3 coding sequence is TGTGCCAGTAGTATAGCAAGTCGGACCAACGTCCTGACTTTC.

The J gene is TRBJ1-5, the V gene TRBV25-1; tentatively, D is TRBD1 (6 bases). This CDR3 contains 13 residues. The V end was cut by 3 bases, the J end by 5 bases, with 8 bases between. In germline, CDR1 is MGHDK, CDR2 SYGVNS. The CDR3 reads CASSEDSYQPQHF. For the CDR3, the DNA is TGTGCCAGCAGTGAGGACAGTTATCAGCCCCAGCATTTT.

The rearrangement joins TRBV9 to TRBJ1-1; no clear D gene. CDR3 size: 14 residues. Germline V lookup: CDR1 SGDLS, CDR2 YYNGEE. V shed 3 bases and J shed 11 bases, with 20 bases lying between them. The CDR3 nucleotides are TGTGCCAGCAGCGCGCTCCAGGTACGTGGTGAGGCTTTCTTT. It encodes CASSALQVRGEAFF.

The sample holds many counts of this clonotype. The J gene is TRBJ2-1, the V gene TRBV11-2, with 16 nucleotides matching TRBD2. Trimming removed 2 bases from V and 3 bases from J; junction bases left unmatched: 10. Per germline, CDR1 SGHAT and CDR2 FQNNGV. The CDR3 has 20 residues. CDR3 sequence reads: CASSLRGTSGRVWGYNEQFF. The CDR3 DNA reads TGTGCCAGCAGCTTAAGAGGGACTAGCGGGAGGGTTTGGGGCTACAATGAGCAGTTCTTC.

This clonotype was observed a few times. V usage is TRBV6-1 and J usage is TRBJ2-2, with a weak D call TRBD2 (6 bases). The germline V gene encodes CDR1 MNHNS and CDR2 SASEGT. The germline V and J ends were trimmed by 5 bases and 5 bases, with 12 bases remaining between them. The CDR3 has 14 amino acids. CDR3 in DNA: TGTGCCAGCAGTTCCCGGGAGTTTACCGGGGAGCTGTTTTTT. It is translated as CASSSREFTGELFF.

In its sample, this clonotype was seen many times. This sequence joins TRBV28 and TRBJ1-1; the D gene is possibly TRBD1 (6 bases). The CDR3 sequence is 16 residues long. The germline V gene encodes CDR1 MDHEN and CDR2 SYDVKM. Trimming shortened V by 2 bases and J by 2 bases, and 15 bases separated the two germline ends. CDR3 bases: TGTGCCAGCAGTTTAGGTTCGGGGGCGCGTAACACTGAAGCTTTCTTT. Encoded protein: CASSLGSGARNTEAFF. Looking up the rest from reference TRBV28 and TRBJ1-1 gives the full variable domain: DVKVTQSSRYLVKRTGEKVFLECVQDMDHENMFWYRQDPGLGLRLIYFSYDVKMKEKGDIPEGYSVSREKKERFSLILESASTNQTSMYLCASSLGSGARNTEAFFGQGTRLTVV.

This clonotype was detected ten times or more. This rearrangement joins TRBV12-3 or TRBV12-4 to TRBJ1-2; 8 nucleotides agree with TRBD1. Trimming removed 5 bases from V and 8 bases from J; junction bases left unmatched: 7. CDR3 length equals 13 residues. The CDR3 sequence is CASSRRQGNGYTF. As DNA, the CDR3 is TGTGCCAGCAGTCGACGACAGGGGAACGGCTACACCTTC.

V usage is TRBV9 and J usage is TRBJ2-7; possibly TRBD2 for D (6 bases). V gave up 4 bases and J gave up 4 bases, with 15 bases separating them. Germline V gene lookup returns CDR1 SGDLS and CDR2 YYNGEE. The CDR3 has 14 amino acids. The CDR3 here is CASSRLVGFYEQYF. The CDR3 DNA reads TGTGCCAGCAGCCGACTAGTAGGTTTTTACGAGCAGTACTTC.

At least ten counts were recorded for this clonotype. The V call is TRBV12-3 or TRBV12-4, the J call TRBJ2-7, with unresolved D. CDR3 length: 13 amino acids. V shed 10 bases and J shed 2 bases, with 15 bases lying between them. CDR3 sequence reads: CATSFSPTYEQYF. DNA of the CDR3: TGTGCCACCAGCTTCTCCCCGACCTACGAGCAGTACTTC.

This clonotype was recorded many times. CDR3 protein: CSAGAGRDHSYNEQFF. The CDR3 nucleotides read TGCAGTGCTGGGGCCGGGCGGGATCACTCCTACAATGAGCAGTTCTTC. The chain is built from TRBV20-1 and TRBJ2-1, with D maybe TRBD2 (6 bases). This CDR3 has 16 residues. The germline CDR1 and CDR2 sequences are DFQATT and SNEGSKA (reference sequence). V gave up 5 bases and J gave up 0 bases, with 17 bases separating them.

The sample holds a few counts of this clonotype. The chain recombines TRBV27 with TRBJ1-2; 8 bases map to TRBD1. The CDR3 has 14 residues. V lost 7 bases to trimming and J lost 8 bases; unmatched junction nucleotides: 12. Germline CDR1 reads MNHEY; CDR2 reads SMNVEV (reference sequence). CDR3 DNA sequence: TGTGCCAGCAAGGCCGGACAGGGCTCCAGAGGCTACACCTTC. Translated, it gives CASKAGQGSRGYTF.

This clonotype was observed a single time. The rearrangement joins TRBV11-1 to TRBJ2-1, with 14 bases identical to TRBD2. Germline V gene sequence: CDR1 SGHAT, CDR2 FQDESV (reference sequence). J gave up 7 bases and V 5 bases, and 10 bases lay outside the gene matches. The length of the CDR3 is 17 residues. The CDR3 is CASSPGTGTSGSNEQFF. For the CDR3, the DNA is TGTGCCAGCAGCCCCGGGACCGGGACTAGCGGGAGTAATGAGCAGTTCTTC.

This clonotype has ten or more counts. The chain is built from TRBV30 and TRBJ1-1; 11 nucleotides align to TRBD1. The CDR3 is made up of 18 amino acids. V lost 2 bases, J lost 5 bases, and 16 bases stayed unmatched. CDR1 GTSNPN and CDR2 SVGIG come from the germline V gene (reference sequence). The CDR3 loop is CAWSRSVTGTGGRTEAFF. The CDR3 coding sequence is TGTGCCTGGAGTCGTTCAGTAACCGGGACAGGGGGACGGACTGAAGCTTTCTTT.

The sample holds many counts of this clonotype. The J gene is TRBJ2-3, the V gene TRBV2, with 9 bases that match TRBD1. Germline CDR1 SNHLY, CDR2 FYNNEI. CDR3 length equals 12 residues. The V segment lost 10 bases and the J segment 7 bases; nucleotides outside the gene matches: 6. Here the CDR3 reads CATRGTGNTQYF. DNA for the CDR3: TGTGCCACCCGGGGGACAGGGAATACGCAGTATTTT.

The CDR3 sequence: CSVEDGGGHSYEQYF. The CDR3 bases are TGCAGCGTTGAAGATGGGGGAGGACACTCCTACGAGCAGTACTTC. The V gene is TRBV29-1, the J gene TRBJ2-7, with D possibly TRBD2 on 6 matching bases. CDR1 and CDR2 (germline): SQVTM, ANQGSEA. Trimming removed 0 bases at V and 0 bases at J, with 12 bases between. The CDR3 has 15 amino acids.

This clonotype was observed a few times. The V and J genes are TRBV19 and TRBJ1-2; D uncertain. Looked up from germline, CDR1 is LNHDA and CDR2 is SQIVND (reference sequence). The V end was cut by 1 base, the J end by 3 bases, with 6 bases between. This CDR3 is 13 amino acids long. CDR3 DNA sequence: TGTGCCAGTAGTATAGTGGAACACTATGGCTACACCTTC. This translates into CASSIVEHYGYTF.

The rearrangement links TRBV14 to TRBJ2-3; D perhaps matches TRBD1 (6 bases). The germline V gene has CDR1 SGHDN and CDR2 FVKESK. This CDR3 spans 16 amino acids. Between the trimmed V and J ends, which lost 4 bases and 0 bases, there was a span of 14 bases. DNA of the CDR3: TGTGCCAGCAGCCTTTCGGGACAAGATAGCACAGATACGCAGTATTTT. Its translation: CASSLSGQDSTDTQYF.

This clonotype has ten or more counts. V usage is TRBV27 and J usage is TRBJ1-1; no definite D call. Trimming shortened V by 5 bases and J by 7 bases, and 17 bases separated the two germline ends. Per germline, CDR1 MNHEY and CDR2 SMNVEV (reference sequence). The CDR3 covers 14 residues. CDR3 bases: TGTGCCAGCAGTCCCCGTTCGGGGTTGGTTGAAGCTTTCTTT. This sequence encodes CASSPRSGLVEAFF.

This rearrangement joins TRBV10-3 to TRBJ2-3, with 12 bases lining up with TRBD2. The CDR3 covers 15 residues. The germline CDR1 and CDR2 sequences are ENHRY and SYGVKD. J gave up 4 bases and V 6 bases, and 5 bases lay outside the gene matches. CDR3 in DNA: TGTGCCATCAGCCGACTAGCGGGAGTCCCAGATACGCAGTATTTT. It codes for CAISRLAGVPDTQYF.

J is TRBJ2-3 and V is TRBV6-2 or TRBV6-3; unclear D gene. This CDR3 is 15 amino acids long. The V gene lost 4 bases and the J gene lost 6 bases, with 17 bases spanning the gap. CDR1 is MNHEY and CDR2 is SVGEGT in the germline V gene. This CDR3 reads CASSSGRRHTDTQYF. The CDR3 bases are TGTGCCAGCAGTTCGGGCAGACGACACACGGATACGCAGTATTTT.

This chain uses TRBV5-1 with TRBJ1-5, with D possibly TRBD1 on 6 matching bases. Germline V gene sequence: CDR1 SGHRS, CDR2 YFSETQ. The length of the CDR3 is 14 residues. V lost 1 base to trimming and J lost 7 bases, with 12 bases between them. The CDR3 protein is CASSLRGADQPQHF. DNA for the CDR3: TGCGCCAGCAGCTTGCGGGGGGCGGACCAGCCCCAGCATTTT.

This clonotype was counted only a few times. The CDR3 spells CASSPTGDQETQYF. The CDR3 DNA reads as TGTGCCAGCAGTCCCACGGGGGATCAAGAGACCCAGTACTTC. This chain joins TRBV12-3 or TRBV12-4 and TRBJ2-5, with D possibly TRBD2 on 6 matching bases. The CDR3 has 14 residues. V gave up 5 bases and J gave up 2 bases, with 12 bases separating them.